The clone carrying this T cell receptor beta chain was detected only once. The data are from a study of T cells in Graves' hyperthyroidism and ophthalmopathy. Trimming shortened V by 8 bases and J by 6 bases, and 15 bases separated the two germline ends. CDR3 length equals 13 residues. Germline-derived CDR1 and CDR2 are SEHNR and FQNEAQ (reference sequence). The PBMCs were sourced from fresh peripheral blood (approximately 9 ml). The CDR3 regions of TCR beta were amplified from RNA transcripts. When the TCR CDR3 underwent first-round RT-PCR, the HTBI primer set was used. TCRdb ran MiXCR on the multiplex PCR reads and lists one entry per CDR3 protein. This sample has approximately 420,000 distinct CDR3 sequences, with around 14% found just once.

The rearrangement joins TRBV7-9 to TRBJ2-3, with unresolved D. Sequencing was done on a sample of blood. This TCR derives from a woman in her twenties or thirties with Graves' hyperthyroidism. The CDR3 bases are TGTGCCAGCGAGTATGGGGTGCTGGATACGCAGTATTTT. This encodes CASEYGVLDTQYF.